Shown below are 15 T cell receptor beta chains from a single sample sequenced in a study of regulatory T cells in long-lasting Graves disease. For TCR beta, libraries came from iRepertoire HTBI primers and Arm-PCR of CDR3 regions. TCRdb processed the multiplex PCR reads anew with MiXCR; each CDR3 protein has one entry. This table has about 470,000 distinct CDR3 sequences, 20% appearing once. As to time point: persistent/refractory GD, antithyroid drugs over 5 years with positive TRAb. PBMC-extracted RNA yielded the TCR library. The specimen comprised peripheral blood mononuclear cells (PBMCs), sampled when the disease was refractory, from a patient treated with antithyroid drugs. Every receptor here comes from a female donor with Graves disease.

The table lists this clonotype with many counts. V and J are TRBV7-2 and TRBJ1-5; the D gene is possibly TRBD1 (6 bases). The CDR3 length is 17 residues. Trimming removed 1 base at V and 0 bases at J, with 13 bases between. Germline V gene sequence: CDR1 SGHTA, CDR2 FQGNSA. In DNA form, the CDR3 reads TGTGCCAGCAGCTTAGGGGTGGGGGCTTCTAGCAATCAGCCCCAGCATTTT. Its protein product is CASSLGVGASSNQPQHF.

The genes are TRBV18 and TRBJ1-1, with a possible D match to TRBD1 (6 bases). The ends were cut back, 9 bases at V and 7 bases at J, with 30 bases in the middle. The CDR3 is 17 amino acids. The germline CDR1 and CDR2 sequences are KGHSH and LQKENI. The CDR3 is CASSIQQGAKTSGEAFF. As DNA, the CDR3 is TGTGCCAGTTCAATTCAACAGGGCGCCAAAACTTCGGGTGAAGCTTTCTTT. Full variable domain (outside the CDR3, taken from reference TRBV18 and TRBJ1-1): NAGVMQNPRHLVRRRGQEARLRCSPMKGHSHVYWYRQLPEEGLKFMVYLQKENIIDESGMPKERFSAEFPKEGPSILRIQQVVRGDSAAYFCASSIQQGAKTSGEAFFGQGTRLTVV.

The CDR3, as DNA: TGCAGTGCTATCTGGGGATCTGGGGCCAACGTCCTGACTTTC. Its translation is CSAIWGSGANVLTF. V usage is TRBV20-1 and J usage is TRBJ2-6; D remains unclear. Germline lookup yields CDR1 DFQATT and CDR2 SNEGSKA (reference sequence). The V and J ends lost 4 bases and 1 base respectively, with 8 bases between them. The CDR3 loop spans 14 amino acids.

This clonotype was seen only a few times. The chain uses TRBV15 and TRBJ1-6; D perhaps matches TRBD1 (6 bases). The V end was cut by 0 bases, the J end by 8 bases, with 20 bases between. Germline values: CDR1 LNHNV, CDR2 YYDKDF (reference sequence). The CDR3 has 18 amino acids. The CDR3: CATSRDPMTGLTDSPLHF. CDR3 nucleotide sequence: TGTGCCACCAGCAGAGACCCCATGACAGGCCTTACTGATTCACCCCTCCACTTT. The whole variable domain, filled in from reference TRBV15 and TRBJ1-6, reads DAMVIQNPRYQVTQFGKPVTLSCSQTLNHNVMYWYQQKSSQAPKLLFHYYDKDFNNEADTPDNFQSRRPNTSFCFLDIRSPGLGDTAMYLCATSRDPMTGLTDSPLHFGNGTRLTVT.

The table lists this clonotype with a count of one. The CDR3 sequence: CASSPPLTYEQYF. DNA for the CDR3: TGTGCCAGCAGCCCACCATTAACCTACGAGCAGTACTTC. The chain links TRBV12-3 or TRBV12-4 to TRBJ2-7; D remains ambiguous. V lost 6 bases and J 2 bases, leaving 11 bases between the germline ends. CDR3 length: 13 residues.

This clonotype was seen repeatedly, ten times or more. V usage is TRBV11-1 and J usage is TRBJ1-1; the D gene is possibly TRBD1 (5 bases). Germline CDR1 and CDR2: SGHAT and FQDESV (reference sequence). There are 15 residues in the CDR3. V was clipped by 5 bases and J by 4 bases, with 17 bases between them. The CDR3: CASSPTRGVGTEAFF. For the CDR3, the DNA is TGTGCCAGCAGCCCAACTAGAGGGGTTGGCACTGAAGCTTTCTTT.

About this clonotype itself: One junction end does not reproduce the germline sequence, and a read error may be involved. The chain carries TRBV7-7 and TRBJ2-2; TRBD2 is a possible D gene (6 bases). Germline assignment: CDR1 SSHAT and CDR2 FNYEAQ (reference sequence). There are 16 residues in the CDR3. Here the CDR3 DNA reads TGTGCTAGCAGCTTAGCGGTAACAGGAAACACCGGGGAGCTGTTTTTT. The encoded protein is CASSLAVTGNTGELFF.

About this clonotype itself: With only one base between it and a far larger clone, this is likely a read error. The CDR3 is CASSYDRGMDTEAFF. DNA of the CDR3: TGTGCCAGCAGTTATGACCGGGGCATGGACACTGAAGCTTTCTTT. V usage is TRBV6-2 or TRBV6-3 and J usage is TRBJ1-1, with D perhaps matching TRBD1 (5 bases). The germline CDR1 and CDR2 sequences are MNHEY and SVGEGT. The CDR3 consists of 15 residues. V was cut by 3 bases and J by 3 bases, with 14 bases left in between.

This clonotype was counted many times. The rearrangement uses TRBV27 and TRBJ1-5; the match to TRBD1 covers 7 bases. V was clipped by 5 bases and J by 4 bases; unmatched bases: 5. The CDR3 contains 14 residues. The germline V gene has CDR1 MNHEY and CDR2 SMNVEV (reference sequence). CDR3 coding DNA: TGTGCCAGCAGTAAGACAGGGACAAATCAGCCCCAGCATTTT. Protein: CASSKTGTNQPQHF.

This clonotype was seen repeatedly, ten times or more. The chain carries TRBV11-2 and TRBJ2-7, with a weak D call TRBD1 (6 bases). V lost 1 base and J lost 2, with 12 bases in between. This CDR3 contains 15 residues. The germline V gene encodes CDR1 SGHAT and CDR2 FQNNGV. The CDR3 DNA is TGTGCCAGCAGCTTAGCACAGGGTCCCACCTACGAGCAGTACTTC. Encoded protein: CASSLAQGPTYEQYF.

Many counts were recorded for this clonotype. The chain couples TRBV10-3 to TRBJ1-5; D gene uncertain. Trimming took 2 bases from V and 0 from J, leaving 17 bases between them. Germline CDR1 ENHRY, CDR2 SYGVKD. The CDR3 runs to 18 residues. CDR3 sequence (DNA): TGTGCCATCAGTGAGGGGAGTACCCGATTTAATAGCAATCAGCCCCAGCATTTT. Translating it yields CAISEGSTRFNSNQPQHF.

This clonotype was counted only a few times. An end of the junction differs from the germline gene, which may be a read error. This chain connects TRBV7-7 to TRBJ1-1; D gene ambiguous. In germline, CDR1 is SSHAT, CDR2 FNYEAQ (reference sequence). CDR3 length equals 17 residues. CDR3 region: CASSLGTGRGSGTEAFF. CDR3 DNA: TGTGCTAGCAGCTTAGGAACCGGGCGGGGATCAGGCACTGAAGCTTTCTTT.

V is TRBV29-1 and J is TRBJ2-7, with TRBD1 matching 12 bases. Germline CDR1 is SQVTM and CDR2 is ANQGSEA. The CDR3 covers 15 residues. With 6 bases clipped from V and 6 bases from J, the junction kept 12 bases outside the gene matches. In DNA, the CDR3 is TGCAGCGTCCGGGACAGGGGGCCGGGTTCTCCCGAGCAGTACTTC. Protein product: CSVRDRGPGSPEQYF.

This clonotype is a singleton in its sample. This chain uses TRBV6-2 or TRBV6-3 with TRBJ2-7; TRBD1 agrees at 7 bases. Germline V gives CDR1 MNHEY, CDR2 SVGEGT. The length of the CDR3 is 15 residues. The J segment lost 4 bases and the V segment lost 5 bases, leaving 11 bases of the junction unmatched. CDR3 DNA sequence: TGTGCCAGCAGTCAGTACAGGGGCCCATCTTACGAGCAGTACTTC. Translating gives CASSQYRGPSYEQYF.

This rearrangement joins TRBV15 to TRBJ2-2, with D possibly TRBD2 on 5 matching bases. CDR1 and CDR2 from the germline V gene are LNHNV and YYDKDF (reference sequence). The CDR3 totals 15 residues. The V end lost 1 base, the J end lost 0 bases, and 6 bases lay between the germline ends. The CDR3 sequence is CATSRAGSNTGELFF. The CDR3 nucleotides read TGTGCCACCAGCAGAGCGGGATCGAACACCGGGGAGCTGTTTTTT.